The present entry profiles one TCR beta chain with its context. No cognate antigen has been identified for it. It has no much larger one-base neighbor in the sample; base qualities were not kept. Compared with germline, V lacks 3 bases and J lacks 5 bases; bases without a gene match: 0. For CDR1 and CDR2, the germline V gene (reference sequence) lists DFQATT and SNEGSKA. The CDR3, cysteine through phenylalanine, is 11 amino acids long. The only DNA kept is the CDR3, 33 bases in frame from the first base. These data belong to a study of control samples from healthy donors and cancer patients (dated by TCRdb to 2019 to 2021). Libraries were made using the immunoSEQ multiplex PCR assay. TCRdb obtained this table from immuneACCESS and retained in-frame rearrangements with V and J assigned. These tables miss some clones; where compared with another copy, unresolved V genes account for less than half of the shortfall, and the remainder is unexplained. The sample table holds some 28,000 clones, of which around nine tenths were seen once. The ten largest clonotypes hold 1.5% to 2% of the sample.

The V and J segments used are TRBV20-1 and TRBJ2-5, and 7 bases in between align with TRBD2. The TCR sequence derives from a woman in her thirties or forties with lung cancer. Sequences were obtained from PBMCs. The CDR3 sequence is CSASGGETQYF. The nucleotides are TGCAGTGCTAGCGGGGGGGAGACCCAGTACTTC.